This TCR beta chain derives from a study of cytomegalovirus exposure and HLA in healthy donors. Whole-study findings and limits: The authors enumerated around 150 TCR beta chains as linked to cytomegalovirus. As was reported, the classifier diagnosed cytomegalovirus status with high specificity and sensitivity.

Method: immunoSEQ multiplex PCR; TCRdb's copy keeps in-frame clones and lacks some. The sample has 100,000 to 150,000 clones, around 94% seen once. As regards this clone: Its antigen is unidentified.

The sequenced sample consisted of PBMCs. This receptor was obtained from a woman younger than 35 in good health and CMV-seronegative.

DNA of the CDR3: TGCGCCAGCAGCTTTAGTCTGTCTAACACTGAAGCTTTCTTT. This translates into CASSFSLSNTEAFF. The J gene is TRBJ1-1, the V gene TRBV5-1; D remains ambiguous. CDR3 length: 14 residues. Germline CDR1 and CDR2: SGHRS and YFSETQ. V was shortened by 2 bases and J by 2 bases, with 10 bases between the two germline ends.